This T cell receptor beta chain was captured by sequencing in a study of blood T cell repertoires in COVID-19. The data were produced by immunoSEQ multiplex PCR, yet TCRdb's version contains in-frame clones alone and is incomplete. The sample has 300,000 to 350,000 clones, roughly nine tenths seen once. Trimming removed 7 bases at V and 0 bases at J, with 16 bases between. The CDR3 runs 16 residues. Looked up from germline, CDR1 is MDHEN and CDR2 is SYDVKM. Each participant's cohort was designated according to participant-reported clinical history. V and J are TRBV28 and TRBJ1-5; TRBD1 is a possible D gene (5 bases). The TCR originated in a woman younger than 45 who had recovered from COVID-19. Sequencing used PBMCs or T cells enriched from blood (not recorded which). CDR3 nucleotide sequence: TGTGCCAGCACCGTTCCGGGGGTTTATAGCAATCAGCCCCAGCATTTT. Its translation: CASTVPGVYSNQPQHF. Together with reference TRBV28 and TRBJ1-5, the CDR3 gives the full variable domain: DVKVTQSSRYLVKRTGEKVFLECVQDMDHENMFWYRQDPGLGLRLIYFSYDVKMKEKGDIPEGYSVSREKKERFSLILESASTNQTSMYLCASTVPGVYSNQPQHFGDGTRLSIL.